Presented here are 18 T cell receptor beta chains from one specimen sequenced in a study of T cell responses to AZD1222 COVID-19 vaccine. Generated by immunoSEQ multiplex PCR, the TCRdb table keeps only in-frame clones and is missing some. The table records 95,000 to 150,000 clones, about 85% of them present only once. Material: peripheral blood, obtained 28 days after the second AZD1222 dose. These receptors were collected from an adult who received the AZD1222 COVID-19 vaccine.

The rearrangement uses TRBV7-9 and TRBJ1-4; D call uncertain. CDR3 length equals 16 residues. Trimming cost V 1 base and J 10 bases, with 19 bases left between them. The germline V gene has CDR1 SEHNR and CDR2 FQNEAQ (reference sequence). CDR3 sequence (DNA): TGTGCCAGCAGCTTAGGAGCACAGAGAGATCTGGGAAAACTGTTTTTT. It translates to CASSLGAQRDLGKLFF.

The chain employs TRBV29-1 and TRBJ1-2, with D possibly matching TRBD1 (5 bases). CDR1 is SQVTM, CDR2 ANQGSEA, per germline. The CDR3 sequence is 14 residues long. Trimming took 3 bases from V and 8 from J, leaving 19 bases between them. The CDR3 is CSVDWRDSTIGYTF. In nucleotides, the CDR3 is TGCAGCGTTGACTGGAGGGACTCCACAATCGGCTACACCTTC.

This chain connects TRBV18 to TRBJ1-6; tentatively, D is TRBD1 (6 bases). Per germline, CDR1 KGHSH and CDR2 LQKENI. The CDR3 has 15 amino acids. V lost 3 bases to trimming and J lost 9 bases, with 15 bases between them. This chain's CDR3 is CASSPEQGRTSPLHF. In DNA, the CDR3 is TGTGCCAGCTCACCCGAACAGGGACGGACTTCACCCCTCCACTTT.

A single count supports this clone. V is TRBV12-3 or TRBV12-4 and J is TRBJ1-1, with D maybe TRBD1 (6 bases). This CDR3 region has 12 residues. Trimming took 8 bases from V and 4 from J, leaving 11 bases between them. The CDR3, as DNA: TGTGCCAGCCAAGGGGGTGTCACTGAAGCTTTCTTT. Protein sequence: CASQGGVTEAFF.

V gene TRBV6-5 combines with J gene TRBJ1-1; possibly TRBD1 for D (5 bases). This CDR3 is 14 amino acids long. In germline, CDR1 is MNHEY, CDR2 SVGAGI. Trimming removed 4 bases at V and 1 base at J, with 10 bases between. The CDR3 reads CASSWRGQNTEAFF. CDR3 in DNA: TGTGCCAGCAGTTGGAGGGGCCAGAACACTGAAGCTTTCTTT.

The chain is built from TRBV24-1 and TRBJ2-2, with 12 bases fitting TRBD1. CDR1 KGHDR and CDR2 SFDVKD come from the germline V gene. There are 18 residues in the CDR3. The trim removed 5 bases at V and 3 bases at J, leaving 9 bases unmatched. This CDR3 reads CATSVLTGTGGDTGELFF. Here the CDR3 DNA reads TGTGCCACCAGTGTTCTTACCGGGACAGGGGGCGACACCGGGGAGCTGTTTTTT.

The genes are TRBV4-2 and TRBJ1-2; tentative D call: TRBD1 (6 bases). The CDR3 contains 15 residues. Trimming left V 4 bases short and J 0 bases short, with 12 bases between. From germline, CDR1 is LGHNA and CDR2 YNFKEQ. CDR3 loop: CASSPEGHSNYGYTF. The CDR3 region has the DNA TGTGCCAGCAGCCCGGAGGGACATTCTAACTATGGCTACACCTTC.

The chain has TRBV4-3 and TRBJ1-1, with D tentatively TRBD1 (6 bases). Germline V gene sequence: CDR1 LGHNA, CDR2 YSLEER. The CDR3 has 17 residues. The germline V and J ends were trimmed by 0 bases and 1 base, with 15 bases remaining between them. This CDR3 is CASSQDWGGAWNTEAFF. Here the CDR3 DNA reads TGCGCCAGCAGCCAAGATTGGGGGGGCGCATGGAACACTGAAGCTTTCTTT.

This chain links TRBV6-2 or TRBV6-3 with TRBJ1-5; D ambiguous. In germline, CDR1 is MNHEY, CDR2 SVGEGT. The V gene lost 2 bases and the J gene lost 2 bases, with 10 bases spanning the gap. The CDR3 length is 15 residues. The CDR3 bases are TGTGCCAGCAGTTACGTTACTACAGGCAATCAGCCCCAGCATTTT. Its protein product is CASSYVTTGNQPQHF.

The chain joins TRBV11-1 to TRBJ1-3; D not resolved. The CDR3 is made up of 12 amino acids. V was cut by 6 bases and J by 1 base, with 4 bases left in between. Germline CDR1 reads SGHAT; CDR2 reads FQDESV (reference sequence). The CDR3 nucleotides read TGTGCCAGCAGAGGTTCTGGAAACACCATATATTTT. Its translation is CASRGSGNTIYF.

The rearrangement uses TRBV6-6 and TRBJ1-2; the match to TRBD1 covers 7 bases. Germline-derived CDR1 and CDR2 are MNHNY and SVGAGI (reference sequence). This CDR3 comprises 13 residues. The V segment lost 7 bases and the J segment 4 bases; nucleotides outside the gene matches: 6. DNA of the CDR3: TGTGCCAGCAACATACAGGGGTCCTATGGCTACACCTTC. This encodes CASNIQGSYGYTF.

The genes are TRBV6-2 or TRBV6-3 and TRBJ1-5; D is ambiguous. Germline CDR1 and CDR2: MNHEY and SVGEGT. The CDR3 is 15 residues long. V was trimmed by 0 bases and J by 1 base, leaving 7 bases between them. The CDR3 DNA reads TGTGCCAGCAGTTACTCGTTGAAAAGCAATCAGCCCCAGCATTTT. Protein sequence: CASSYSLKSNQPQHF.

The chain carries TRBV2 and TRBJ2-3, with TRBD1 matching over 7 bases. In germline, CDR1 is SNHLY, CDR2 FYNNEI. V lost 6 bases to trimming and J lost 1 base; unmatched junction nucleotides: 7. The CDR3 length is 15 residues. Written as DNA, the CDR3 is TGTGCCAGCAGCATTCAGGGGGTGCGCACAGATACGCAGTATTTT. Its protein product is CASSIQGVRTDTQYF.

The chain is built from TRBV4-2 and TRBJ1-3; the match to TRBD1 covers 8 bases. The germline CDR1 and CDR2 sequences are LGHNA and YNFKEQ. This CDR3 contains 15 residues. The V segment lost 3 bases and the J segment 7 bases; nucleotides outside the gene matches: 8. CDR3 amino acids: CASSQSTGDGNTIYF. The CDR3 DNA is TGTGCCAGCAGCCAGTCGACAGGGGATGGGAACACCATATATTTT.

The rearrangement joins TRBV7-3 to TRBJ1-3, with D tentatively TRBD1 (5 bases). CDR1 and CDR2 (germline): SGHTA, FQGTGA. This CDR3 is built from 15 residues. V lost 0 bases to trimming and J lost 2 bases, with 8 bases between them. CDR3 protein: CASSLTPRAGNTIYF. CDR3 DNA sequence: TGTGCCAGCAGCTTAACCCCCAGGGCTGGAAACACCATATATTTT.

The J gene is TRBJ2-3, the V gene TRBV7-3; 7 bases fit TRBD2. V lost 4 bases to trimming and J lost 4 bases; unmatched junction nucleotides: 11. The CDR3 loop spans 16 amino acids. The germline CDR1 and CDR2 sequences are SGHTA and FQGTGA. This chain's CDR3 is CASSSQVGLPSDTQYF. The CDR3 DNA is TGTGCCAGCAGCTCCCAGGTGGGACTACCCTCAGATACGCAGTATTTT.

The rearrangement uses TRBV4-3 and TRBJ1-1, with D possibly TRBD1 on 6 matching bases. Germline V gene data show CDR1 as LGHNA and CDR2 as YSLEER. This CDR3 has 12 amino acids. Trimming took 3 bases from V and 10 from J, leaving 12 bases between them. CDR3 sequence (DNA): TGCGCCAGCAGCCACCCGTTCAGGGGAGCTTTCTTT. Residues: CASSHPFRGAFF.

V and J are TRBV7-9 and TRBJ1-5; D perhaps matches TRBD1 (5 bases). CDR3 size: 12 residues. Germline V lookup: CDR1 SEHNR, CDR2 FQNEAQ (reference sequence). V lost 1 base to trimming and J lost 14 bases, with 12 bases between them. As DNA, the CDR3 is TGTGCCAGCAGCTTAGACGCGGGGACGGAGCATTTT. As protein: CASSLDAGTEHF.